The rows below give T cell receptor beta chains drawn from one sample of a study of glioma-infiltrating T cells after dendritic cell vaccination. Generated by immunoSEQ multiplex PCR, the TCRdb table keeps only in-frame clones and is missing some. The table lists 85,000 to 100,000 clones, 75% to 90% of them singletons. Sequencing was performed on blood, taken after dendritic cell vaccination. The receptor set was obtained from a human donor with glioblastoma. The conserved cysteine and the conserved F or W are not part of the CDR3 here.

V	J	length	CDR3
TRBV5-1	TRBJ1-4	11	ASRAGTNEKLF
TRBV27	TRBJ2-7	14	ASSFFPGGETYEQY
TRBV14	TRBJ1-2	11	ASSQVGNYGYT
TRBV28	TRBJ2-7	9	ASSELYEQY
TRBV7-2	TRBJ1-3	13	ASSFRGLGGNTIY
TRBV28	TRBJ1-4	12	ASSTQGPNGKLF
TRBV29-1	TRBJ2-4	10	SVTRQGNIQY
TRBV29-1	TRBJ1-2	12	SVEVEGPQGGYT
TRBV5-4	TRBJ1-2	12	ASSLGRVNYGYT
TRBV9	TRBJ2-7	15	ASSVGTSGPGSYEQY
TRBV18	TRBJ2-7	14	ASSPGGLAGAYEQY
TRBV6-5	TRBJ1-1	14	ASSYSRGRGNTEAF
TRBV27	TRBJ2-1	14	ASSRPLAGGWNEQF
TRBV9	TRBJ1-2	11	ASSYGTGAGYT
TRBV7-3	TRBJ1-1	16	ASSLRSGTGALNTEAF
TRBV28	TRBJ1-4	17	ASSRLVRTGVVPNEKLF
TRBV6-5	TRBJ2-7	10	ASRGTGDEQY
TRBV4-1	TRBJ2-1	14	ASQPTPGDVYNEQF
TRBV19	TRBJ2-7	10	ASSSRSYEQY
TRBV2	TRBJ2-7	16	ASSEEPSGGTILYEQY
TRBV10-1	TRBJ1-1	12	ASSESTGNTEAF
TRBV28	TRBJ2-7	13	ATERNLAGFREQY
TRBV28	TRBJ2-2	11	ASSIRNTGELF
TRBV4-1	TRBJ2-2	10	ASSPNTGELF
TRBV5-1	TRBJ1-2	12	ASSLGGKDYGYT
TRBV2	TRBJ2-5	13	ASSGLAGAQETQY
TRBV5-6	TRBJ2-7	11	ASSSAGTYEQY
TRBV7-2	TRBJ1-2	13	ASSLDITGDYGYT
TRBV5-1	TRBJ1-1	12	ASSLGHLNTEAF
TRBV5-1	TRBJ2-5	15	ASSLGLLAGTQETQY
TRBV6-6	TRBJ1-5	12	ASRPDRGNQPQH
TRBV5-1	TRBJ1-1	11	ASSLWGGTEAF
TRBV6-5	TRBJ1-2	12	ASSYSQGPYGYT
TRBV6-5	TRBJ1-5	11	ASSYRGGEPQH
TRBV5-1	TRBJ1-4	12	ASSPTGYNEKLF
TRBV15	TRBJ2-5	11	ATSQGWKETQY
TRBV10-2	TRBJ2-2	15	ASGLDPRRWGTGELF
TRBV19	TRBJ1-2	12	ASMGQAYVYGYT
TRBV5-5	TRBJ2-2	14	ASSRSSGGGTGELF
TRBV10-1	TRBJ2-1	13	ASSDPGLAGNEQF
TRBV19	TRBJ2-1	15	ASSMRKAGSPYNEQF
TRBV28	TRBJ2-1	9	ASSPPGEQF